A single sample gave rise to the 10 T cell receptor beta chains below, sequenced in a study of blood T cell repertoires in COVID-19. TCRdb keeps only in-frame clones here, not all; method: immunoSEQ multiplex PCR. This sample has about 43,000 clones; about four fifths occur once, and the top ten carry 20% to 30%. The material sequenced was peripheral blood. The receptors shown here come from a woman aged 60 to 75 with acute or convalescent COVID-19.

The V call is TRBV7-9, the J call TRBJ2-3; TRBD1 agrees at 7 bases. The V gene end was trimmed by 4 bases and the J gene end by 4 bases; junction bases not matched to a gene: 11. This CDR3 is built from 16 residues. Germline V CDR1 and CDR2: SEHNR, FQNEAQ (reference sequence). Here the CDR3 DNA reads TGTGCCAGCAGCTCTTCCCCCAGGGGGAATGCAGATACGCAGTATTTT. Its translation is CASSSSPRGNADTQYF. Variable domain in full (rest from reference TRBV7-9 and TRBJ2-3): DTGVSQNPRHKITKRGQNVTFRCDPISEHNRLYWYRQTLGQGPEFLTYFQNEAQLEKSRLLSDRFSAERPKGSFSTLEIQRTEQGDSAMYLCASSSSPRGNADTQYFGPGTRLTVL.

V is TRBV4-1 and J is TRBJ1-2; D perhaps matches TRBD1 (6 bases). CDR1 is MGHRA, CDR2 YSYEKL, per germline. Trimming took 4 bases from V and 5 from J, leaving 14 bases between them. The CDR3 is 14 residues long. CDR3 nucleotide sequence: TGCGCCAGCAGCCCGCCAGGGGAAGTTTATGGCTACACCTTC. This translates into CASSPPGEVYGYTF.

The V gene is TRBV5-6, the J gene TRBJ2-3; maybe TRBD1 (5 bases). Trimming took off 6 bases at V and 4 bases at J, with 15 bases between the two ends. The CDR3 contains 14 residues. Germline CDR1 is SGHDT and CDR2 is YYEEEE. The CDR3 DNA is TGTGCCAGCACCCTGAGGCAGGGCGCAGATACGCAGTATTTT. Translating gives CASTLRQGADTQYF.

The rearrangement joins TRBV6-2 or TRBV6-3 to TRBJ2-3; TRBD2 matches 13 bases. The CDR3 loop spans 16 amino acids. Germline CDR1 MNHEY, CDR2 SVGEGT. J was trimmed by 8 bases and V by 4 bases; bases with no gene match: 9. CDR3 sequence reads: CASSLTSGGAVGTQYF. Here the CDR3 DNA reads TGTGCCAGCAGTTTAACTAGCGGGGGGGCCGTTGGTACGCAGTATTTT.

The V call is TRBV7-8, the J call TRBJ2-1, with D unclear. CDR3 length equals 16 residues. Deletions cut 6 bases from V and 5 bases from J, with 20 bases between. Germline V gene lookup returns CDR1 SGHVS and CDR2 FQNEAQ. This CDR3 is CASRPALAGRNNEQFF. DNA for the CDR3: TGTGCCAGCAGACCTGCCTTGGCAGGTCGCAACAATGAGCAGTTCTTC.

The chain recombines TRBV25-1 with TRBJ2-3; possibly TRBD1 for D (6 bases). CDR1 is MGHDK and CDR2 is SYGVNS in the germline V gene. This CDR3 region has 18 residues. V lost 1 base to trimming and J lost 2 bases, with 19 bases between them. The CDR3 region is CASSESLLTTGHTDTQYF. The CDR3 DNA follows: TGTGCCAGCAGTGAATCCTTATTGACGACAGGCCACACAGATACGCAGTATTTT.

This sequence joins TRBV5-6 and TRBJ1-2; 9 bases are shared with TRBD1. The V gene end was trimmed by 3 bases and the J gene end by 2 bases; junction bases not matched to a gene: 8. CDR3 length: 16 amino acids. CDR1 and CDR2 from the germline V gene are SGHDT and YYEEEE. The CDR3 loop reads CASSSPPGQGNYGYTF. For the CDR3, the DNA is TGTGCCAGCAGCTCACCTCCGGGACAGGGCAACTATGGCTACACCTTC.

This rearrangement joins TRBV6-5 to TRBJ1-1, with D unresolved. The CDR3 runs 14 residues. Trimming cost V 2 bases and J 5 bases, with 12 bases left between them. CDR1 is MNHEY, CDR2 SVGAGI, per germline. The CDR3 bases are TGTGCCAGCAGTTACGAGAATTCTAAGACTGAAGCTTTCTTT. It encodes CASSYENSKTEAFF.

The V call is TRBV2, the J call TRBJ1-4; D unresolved. V was clipped by 10 bases and J by 5 bases, with 8 bases between them. The germline V gene encodes CDR1 SNHLY and CDR2 FYNNEI. CDR3 size: 11 residues. The CDR3 protein is CAIDNNEKLFF. The CDR3 bases are TGTGCCATCGACAACAATGAAAAACTGTTTTTT. Supplemented by reference TRBV2 and TRBJ1-4, the full variable domain reads EPEVTQTPSHQVTQMGQEVILRCVPISNHLYFYWYRQILGQKVEFLVSFYNNEISEKSEIFDDQFSVERPDGSNFTLKIRSTKLEDSAMYFCAIDNNEKLFFGSGTQLSVL.

The chain couples TRBV5-8 to TRBJ2-1, with D perhaps matching TRBD1 (6 bases). V lost 2 bases and J 1 base, leaving 13 bases between the germline ends. The CDR3 runs 16 residues. From germline, CDR1 is SGHTS and CDR2 YDEGEE. The CDR3 spells CASSLATGNSYNEQFF. The CDR3 coding sequence is TGTGCCAGCAGCTTAGCTACAGGGAATTCCTACAATGAGCAGTTCTTC.